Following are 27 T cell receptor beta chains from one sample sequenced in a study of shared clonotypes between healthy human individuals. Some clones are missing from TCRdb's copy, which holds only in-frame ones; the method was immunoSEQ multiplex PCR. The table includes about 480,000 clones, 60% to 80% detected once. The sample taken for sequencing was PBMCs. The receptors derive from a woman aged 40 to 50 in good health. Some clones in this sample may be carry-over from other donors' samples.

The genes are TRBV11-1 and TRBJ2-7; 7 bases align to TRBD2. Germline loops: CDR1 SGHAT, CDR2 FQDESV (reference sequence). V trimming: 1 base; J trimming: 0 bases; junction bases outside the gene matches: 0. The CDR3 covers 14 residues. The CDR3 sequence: CASSLGTSSYEQYF. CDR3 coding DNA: TGTGCCAGCAGCTTAGGGACTAGCTCCTACGAGCAGTACTTC. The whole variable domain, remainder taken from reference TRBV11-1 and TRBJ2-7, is EAEVAQSPRYKITEKSQAVAFWCDPISGHATLYWYRQILGQGPELLVQFQDESVVDDSQLPKDRFSAERLKGVDSTLKIQPAELGDSAMYLCASSLGTSSYEQYFGPGTRLTVT.

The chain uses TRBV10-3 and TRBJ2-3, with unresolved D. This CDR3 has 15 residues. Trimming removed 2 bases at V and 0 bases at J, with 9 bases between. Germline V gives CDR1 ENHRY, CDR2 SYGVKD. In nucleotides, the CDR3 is TGTGCCATCAGTGAGGGCGGAGCTAGCACAGATACGCAGTATTTT. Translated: CAISEGGASTDTQYF.

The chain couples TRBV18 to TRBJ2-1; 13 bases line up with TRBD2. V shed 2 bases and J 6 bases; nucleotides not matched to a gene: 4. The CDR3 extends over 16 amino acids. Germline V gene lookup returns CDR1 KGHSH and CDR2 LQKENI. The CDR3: CASSPKTSGRANEQFF. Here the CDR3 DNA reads TGTGCCAGCTCACCAAAAACTAGCGGGAGGGCCAATGAGCAGTTCTTC.

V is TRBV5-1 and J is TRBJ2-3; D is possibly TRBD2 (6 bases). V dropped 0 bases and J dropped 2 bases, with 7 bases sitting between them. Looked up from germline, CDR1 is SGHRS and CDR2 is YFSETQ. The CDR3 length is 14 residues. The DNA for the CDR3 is TGCGCCAGCAGCTTGGGACTAGACACAGATACGCAGTATTTT. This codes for CASSLGLDTDTQYF. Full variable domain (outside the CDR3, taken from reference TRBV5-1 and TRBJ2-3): KAGVTQTPRYLIKTRGQQVTLSCSPISGHRSVSWYQQTPGQGLQFLFEYFSETQRNKGNFPGRFSGRQFSNSRSEMNVSTLELGDSALYLCASSLGLDTDTQYFGPGTRLTVL.

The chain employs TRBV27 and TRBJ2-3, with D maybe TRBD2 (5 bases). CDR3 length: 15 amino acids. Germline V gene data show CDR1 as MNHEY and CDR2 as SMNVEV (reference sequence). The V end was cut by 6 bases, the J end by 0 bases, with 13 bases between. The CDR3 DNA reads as TGTGCCAGCAGGCTCCGGGAATCTAGCACAGATACGCAGTATTTT. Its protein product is CASRLRESSTDTQYF.

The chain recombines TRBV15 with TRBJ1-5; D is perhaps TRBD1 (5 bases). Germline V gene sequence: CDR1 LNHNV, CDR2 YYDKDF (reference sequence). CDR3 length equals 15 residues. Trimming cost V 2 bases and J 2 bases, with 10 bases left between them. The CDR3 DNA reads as TGTGCCACCAGCAGAACGGGACGGGGCAATCAGCCCCAGCATTTT. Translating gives CATSRTGRGNQPQHF.

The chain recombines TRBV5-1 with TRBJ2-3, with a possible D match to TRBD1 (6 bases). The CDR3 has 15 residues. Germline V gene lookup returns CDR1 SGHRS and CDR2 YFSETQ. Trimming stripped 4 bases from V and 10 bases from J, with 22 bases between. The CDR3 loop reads CASSPPGTQRRPQYF. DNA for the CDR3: TGCGCCAGCAGCCCTCCCGGGACACAGCGTCGGCCGCAGTATTTT.

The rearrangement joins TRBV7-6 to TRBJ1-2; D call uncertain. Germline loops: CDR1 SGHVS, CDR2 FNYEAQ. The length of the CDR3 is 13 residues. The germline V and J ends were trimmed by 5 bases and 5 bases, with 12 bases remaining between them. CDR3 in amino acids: CASSPGRRYGYTF. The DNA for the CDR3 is TGTGCCAGCAGCCCCGGCAGGAGATATGGCTACACCTTC.

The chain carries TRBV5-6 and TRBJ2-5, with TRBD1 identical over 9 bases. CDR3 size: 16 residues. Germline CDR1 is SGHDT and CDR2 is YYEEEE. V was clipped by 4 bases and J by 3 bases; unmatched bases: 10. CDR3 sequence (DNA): TGTGCCAGCAGCACGGCCGGGACAGGGTTTGAAGAGACCCAGTACTTC. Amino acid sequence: CASSTAGTGFEETQYF.

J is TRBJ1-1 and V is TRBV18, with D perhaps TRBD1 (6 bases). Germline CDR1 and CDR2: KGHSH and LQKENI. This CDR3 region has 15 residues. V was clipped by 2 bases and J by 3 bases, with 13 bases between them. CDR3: CASSPNRARDTEAFF. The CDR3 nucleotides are TGTGCCAGCTCACCAAACAGGGCGAGGGACACTGAAGCTTTCTTT.

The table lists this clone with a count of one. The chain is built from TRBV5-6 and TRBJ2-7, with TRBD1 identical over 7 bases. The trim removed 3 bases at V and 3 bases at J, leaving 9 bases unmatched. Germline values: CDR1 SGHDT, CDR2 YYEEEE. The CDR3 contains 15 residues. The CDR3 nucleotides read TGTGCCAGCAGCTACACAGGGGTCGGGTTCTACGAGCAGTACTTC. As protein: CASSYTGVGFYEQYF.

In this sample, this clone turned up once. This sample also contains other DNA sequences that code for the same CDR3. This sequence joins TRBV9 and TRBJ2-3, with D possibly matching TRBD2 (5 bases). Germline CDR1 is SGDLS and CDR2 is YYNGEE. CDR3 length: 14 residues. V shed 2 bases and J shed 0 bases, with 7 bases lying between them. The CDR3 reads CASSVGGSTDTQYF. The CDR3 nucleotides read TGTGCCAGCAGCGTGGGCGGGAGCACAGATACGCAGTATTTT.

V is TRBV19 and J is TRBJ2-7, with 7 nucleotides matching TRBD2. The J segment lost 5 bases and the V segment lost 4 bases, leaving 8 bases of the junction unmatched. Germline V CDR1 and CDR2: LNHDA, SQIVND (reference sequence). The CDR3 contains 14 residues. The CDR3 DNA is TGTGCCAGTAGTACCATAGCGGGCAGGAACGAGCAGTACTTC. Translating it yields CASSTIAGRNEQYF.

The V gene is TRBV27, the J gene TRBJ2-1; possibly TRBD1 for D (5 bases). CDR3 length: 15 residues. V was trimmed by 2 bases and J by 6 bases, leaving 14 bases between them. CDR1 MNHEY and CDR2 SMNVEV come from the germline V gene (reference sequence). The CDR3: CASSLQIGRGNEQFF. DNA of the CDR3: TGTGCCAGCAGTTTACAGATCGGAAGGGGCAATGAGCAGTTCTTC.

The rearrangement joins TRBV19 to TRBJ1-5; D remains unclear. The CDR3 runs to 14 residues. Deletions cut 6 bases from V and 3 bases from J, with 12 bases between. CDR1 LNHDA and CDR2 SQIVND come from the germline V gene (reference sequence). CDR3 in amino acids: CASSTTGVNQPQHF. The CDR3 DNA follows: TGTGCCAGTAGCACAACGGGCGTCAATCAGCCCCAGCATTTT.

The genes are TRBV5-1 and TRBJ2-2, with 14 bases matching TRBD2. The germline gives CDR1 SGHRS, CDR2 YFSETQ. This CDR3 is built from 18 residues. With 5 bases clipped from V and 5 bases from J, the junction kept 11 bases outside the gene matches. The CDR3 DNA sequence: TGCGCCAGCAGGACCGGGACTAGCGGGAGTGCAGGTACCGGGGAGCTGTTTTTT. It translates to CASRTGTSGSAGTGELFF.

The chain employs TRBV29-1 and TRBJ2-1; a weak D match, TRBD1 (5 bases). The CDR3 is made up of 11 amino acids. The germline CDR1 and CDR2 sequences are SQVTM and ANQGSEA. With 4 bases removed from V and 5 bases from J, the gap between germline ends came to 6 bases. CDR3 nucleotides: TGCAGCGTTGTACAGGACAATGAGCAGTTCTTC. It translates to CSVVQDNEQFF.

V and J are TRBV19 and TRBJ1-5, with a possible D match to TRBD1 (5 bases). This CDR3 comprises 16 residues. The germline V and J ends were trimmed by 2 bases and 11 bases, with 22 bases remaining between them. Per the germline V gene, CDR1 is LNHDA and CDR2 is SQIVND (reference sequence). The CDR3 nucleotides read TGTGCCAGTAGTATACAGGTGGGAGGGAGCCGAGGGGCCCAGCATTTT. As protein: CASSIQVGGSRGAQHF.

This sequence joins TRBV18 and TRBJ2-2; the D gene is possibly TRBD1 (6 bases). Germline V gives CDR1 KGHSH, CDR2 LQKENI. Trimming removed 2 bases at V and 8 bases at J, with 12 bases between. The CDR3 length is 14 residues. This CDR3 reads CASSPWGLKGELFF. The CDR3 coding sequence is TGTGCCAGCTCACCATGGGGGCTGAAGGGGGAGCTGTTTTTT.

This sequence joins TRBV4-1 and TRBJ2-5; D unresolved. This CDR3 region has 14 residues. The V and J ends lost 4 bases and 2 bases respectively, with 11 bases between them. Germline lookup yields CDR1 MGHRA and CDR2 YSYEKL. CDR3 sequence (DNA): TGCGCCAGCAGCCCGCAGGTCGGGCAAGAGACCCAGTACTTC. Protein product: CASSPQVGQETQYF.

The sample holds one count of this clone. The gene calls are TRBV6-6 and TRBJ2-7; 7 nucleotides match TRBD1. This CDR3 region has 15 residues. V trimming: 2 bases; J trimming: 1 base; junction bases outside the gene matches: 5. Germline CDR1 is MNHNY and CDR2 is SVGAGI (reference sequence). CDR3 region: CASSYKTGFSYEQYF. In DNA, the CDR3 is TGTGCCAGCAGTTACAAGACAGGGTTTTCCTACGAGCAGTACTTC.

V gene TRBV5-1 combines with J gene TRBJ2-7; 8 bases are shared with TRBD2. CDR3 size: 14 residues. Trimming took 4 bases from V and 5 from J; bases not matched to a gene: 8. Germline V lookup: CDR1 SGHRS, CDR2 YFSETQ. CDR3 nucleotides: TGCGCCAGCAGCCCGACGACTAGCGTCGACGAGCAGTACTTC. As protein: CASSPTTSVDEQYF.

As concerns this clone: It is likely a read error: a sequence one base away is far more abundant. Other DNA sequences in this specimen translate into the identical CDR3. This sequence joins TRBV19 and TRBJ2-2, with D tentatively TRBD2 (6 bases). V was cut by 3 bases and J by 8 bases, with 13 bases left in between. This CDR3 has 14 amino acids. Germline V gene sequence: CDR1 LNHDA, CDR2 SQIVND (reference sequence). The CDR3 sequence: CASSISRRAGELFF. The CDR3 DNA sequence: TGTGCCAGTAGTATTTCCAGGAGGGCTGGGGAGCTGTTTTTT.

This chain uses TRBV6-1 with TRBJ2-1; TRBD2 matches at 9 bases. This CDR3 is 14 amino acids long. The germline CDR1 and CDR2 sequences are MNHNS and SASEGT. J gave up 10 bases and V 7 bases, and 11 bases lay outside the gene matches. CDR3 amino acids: CASIWREGGSEQFF. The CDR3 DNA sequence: TGTGCCAGCATATGGCGGGAGGGGGGGAGCGAGCAGTTCTTC.

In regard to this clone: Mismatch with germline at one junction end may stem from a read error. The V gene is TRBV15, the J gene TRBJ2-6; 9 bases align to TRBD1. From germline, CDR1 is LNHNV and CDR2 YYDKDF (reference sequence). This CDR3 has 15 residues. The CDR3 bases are TGTGCCACCAGGAGGGACAGGGCTGGGGTCAACGTCCTGACTTTC. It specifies CATRRDRAGVNVLTF. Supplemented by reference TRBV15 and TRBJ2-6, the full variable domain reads DAMVIQNPRYQVTQFGKPVTLSCSQTLNHNVMYWYQQKSSQAPKLLFHYYDKDFNNEADTPDNFQSRRPNTSFCFLDIRSPGLGDTAMYLCATRRDRAGVNVLTFGAGSRLTVL.

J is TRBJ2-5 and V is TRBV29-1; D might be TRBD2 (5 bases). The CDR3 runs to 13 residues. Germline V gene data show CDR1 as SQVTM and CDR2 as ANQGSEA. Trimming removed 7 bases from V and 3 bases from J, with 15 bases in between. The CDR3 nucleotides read TGCAGCGCCAAAGCGGCTACAAAAGAGACCCAGTACTTC. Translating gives CSAKAATKETQYF.

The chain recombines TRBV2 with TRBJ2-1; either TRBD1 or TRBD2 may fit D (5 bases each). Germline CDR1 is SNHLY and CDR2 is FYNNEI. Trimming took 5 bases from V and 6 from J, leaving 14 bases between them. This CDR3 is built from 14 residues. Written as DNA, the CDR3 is TGTGCCAGCAGTACCCCGGGGCTTGGCAATGAGCAGTTCTTC. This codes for CASSTPGLGNEQFF. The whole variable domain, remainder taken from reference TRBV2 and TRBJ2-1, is EPEVTQTPSHQVTQMGQEVILRCVPISNHLYFYWYRQILGQKVEFLVSFYNNEISEKSEIFDDQFSVERPDGSNFTLKIRSTKLEDSAMYFCASSTPGLGNEQFFGPGTRLTVL.